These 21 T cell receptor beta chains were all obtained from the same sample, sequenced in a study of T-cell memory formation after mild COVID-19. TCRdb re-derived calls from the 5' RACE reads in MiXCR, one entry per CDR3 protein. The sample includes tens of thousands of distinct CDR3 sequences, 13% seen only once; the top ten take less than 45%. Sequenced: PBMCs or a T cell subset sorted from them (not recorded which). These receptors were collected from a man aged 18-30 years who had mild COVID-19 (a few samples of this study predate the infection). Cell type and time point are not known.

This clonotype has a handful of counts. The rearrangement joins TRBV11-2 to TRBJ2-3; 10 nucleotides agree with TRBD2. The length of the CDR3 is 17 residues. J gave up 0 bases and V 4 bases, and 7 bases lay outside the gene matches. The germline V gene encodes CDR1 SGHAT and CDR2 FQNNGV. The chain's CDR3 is CASSWGAAGGSTDTQYF. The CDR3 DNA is TGTGCCAGCAGCTGGGGAGCAGCGGGGGGGAGCACAGATACGCAGTATTTT.

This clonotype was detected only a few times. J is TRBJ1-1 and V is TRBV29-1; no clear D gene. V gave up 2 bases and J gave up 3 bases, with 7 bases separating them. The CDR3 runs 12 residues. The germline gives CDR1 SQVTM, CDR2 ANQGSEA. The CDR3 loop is CSVELQDTEAFF. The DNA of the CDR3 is TGCAGCGTTGAACTTCAGGACACTGAAGCTTTCTTT.

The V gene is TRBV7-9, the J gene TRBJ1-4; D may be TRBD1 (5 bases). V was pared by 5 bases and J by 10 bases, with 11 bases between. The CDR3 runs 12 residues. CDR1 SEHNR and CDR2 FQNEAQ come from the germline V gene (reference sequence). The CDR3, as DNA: TGTGCCAGCAGCCCGGCCCAGGGAAAACTGTTTTTT. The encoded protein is CASSPAQGKLFF.

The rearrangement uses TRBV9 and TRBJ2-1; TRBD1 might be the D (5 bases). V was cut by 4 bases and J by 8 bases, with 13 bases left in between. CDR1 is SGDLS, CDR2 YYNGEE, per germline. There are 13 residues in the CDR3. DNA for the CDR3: TGTGCCAGCAGCCCCCAGGACACCTATGAGCAGTTCTTC. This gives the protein CASSPQDTYEQFF.

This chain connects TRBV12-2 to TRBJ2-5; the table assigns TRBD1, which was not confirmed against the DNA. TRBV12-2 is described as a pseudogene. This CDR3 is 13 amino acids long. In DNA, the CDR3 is TGTGCAAGTCGCTTCGGGGGCCCAGAGACCCAGTACTTC. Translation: CASRFGGPETQYF.

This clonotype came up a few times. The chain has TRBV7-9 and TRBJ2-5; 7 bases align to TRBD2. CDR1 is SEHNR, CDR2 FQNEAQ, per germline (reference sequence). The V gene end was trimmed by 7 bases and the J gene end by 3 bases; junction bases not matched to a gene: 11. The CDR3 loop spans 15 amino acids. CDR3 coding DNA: TGTGCCAGCACCCAAATTAGACGGGGGGAAGAGACCCAGTACTTC. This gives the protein CASTQIRRGEETQYF.

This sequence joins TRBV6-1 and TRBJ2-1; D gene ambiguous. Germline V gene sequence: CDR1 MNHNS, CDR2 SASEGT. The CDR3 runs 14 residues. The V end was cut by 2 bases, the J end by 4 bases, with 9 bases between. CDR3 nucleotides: TGTGCCAGCAGTGAATCCGGGCAGTACAATGAGCAGTTCTTC. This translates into CASSESGQYNEQFF.

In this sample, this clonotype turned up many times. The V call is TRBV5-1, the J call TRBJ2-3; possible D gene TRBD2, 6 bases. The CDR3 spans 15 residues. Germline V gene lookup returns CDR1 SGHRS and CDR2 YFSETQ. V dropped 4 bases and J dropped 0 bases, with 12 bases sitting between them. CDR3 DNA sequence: TGCGCCAGCAGCACCTGGGGGACTAGCACAGATACGCAGTATTTT. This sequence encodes CASSTWGTSTDTQYF.

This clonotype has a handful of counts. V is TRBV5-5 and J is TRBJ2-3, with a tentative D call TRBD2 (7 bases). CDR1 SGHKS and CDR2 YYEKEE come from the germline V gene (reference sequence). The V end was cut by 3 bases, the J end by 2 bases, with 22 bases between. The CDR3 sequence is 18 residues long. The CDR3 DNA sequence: TGTGCCAGCAGCTCCACCCGGTGGGGGGGGCTCTTCACAGATACGCAGTATTTT. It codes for CASSSTRWGGLFTDTQYF.

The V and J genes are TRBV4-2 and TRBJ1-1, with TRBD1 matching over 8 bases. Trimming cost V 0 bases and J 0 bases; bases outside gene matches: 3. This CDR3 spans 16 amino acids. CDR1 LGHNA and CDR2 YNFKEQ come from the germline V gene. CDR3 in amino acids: CASSQDRGQMNTEAFF. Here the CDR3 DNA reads TGTGCCAGCAGCCAAGACAGGGGGCAGATGAACACTGAAGCTTTCTTT.

In nucleotides, the CDR3 is TGTGCCAGCAGGCCAGGGGGCGGGGTGACCCAGTACTTC. This gives the protein CASRPGGGVTQYF. The rearrangement links TRBV27 to TRBJ2-5; 8 positions match TRBD1. The CDR3 length is 13 residues. J gave up 7 bases and V 6 bases, and 7 bases lay outside the gene matches. CDR1 MNHEY and CDR2 SMNVEV come from the germline V gene (reference sequence).

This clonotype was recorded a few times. In DNA form, the CDR3 reads TGTGCCAGCAGCTTAGATTTGTGGGGGCCCGGGGAGCTGTTTTTT. Amino acids: CASSLDLWGPGELFF. The J gene is TRBJ2-2, the V gene TRBV7-2, with D tentatively TRBD1 (6 bases). The CDR3 has 15 residues. The germline V gene has CDR1 SGHTA and CDR2 FQGNSA. V was pared by 1 base and J by 6 bases, with 12 bases between.

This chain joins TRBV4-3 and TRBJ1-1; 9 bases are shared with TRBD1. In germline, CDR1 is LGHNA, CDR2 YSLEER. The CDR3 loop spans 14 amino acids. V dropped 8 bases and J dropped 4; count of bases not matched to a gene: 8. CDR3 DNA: TGCGCCAGCGGGATGACAGGGGGAAGCACTGAAGCTTTCTTT. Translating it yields CASGMTGGSTEAFF.

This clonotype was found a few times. CDR3 sequence reads: CASSEGTGRTDTQYF. The CDR3 nucleotides are TGTGCCAGCAGCGAGGGGACAGGCCGGACAGATACGCAGTATTTT. V is TRBV9 and J is TRBJ2-3; 8 bases are shared with TRBD1. V trimming: 3 bases; J trimming: 3 bases; junction bases outside the gene matches: 6. The CDR3 runs 15 residues. Per germline, CDR1 SGDLS and CDR2 YYNGEE.

This CDR3 is CASSPRYSNTEAFF. The DNA of the CDR3 is TGTGCCAGCAGTCCCCGCTATTCGAACACTGAAGCTTTCTTT. This chain links TRBV6-2 or TRBV6-3 with TRBJ1-1, with D uncertain. V lost 5 bases to trimming and J lost 1 base, with 11 bases between them. CDR3 length equals 14 residues. The germline V gene has CDR1 MNHEY and CDR2 SVGEGT.

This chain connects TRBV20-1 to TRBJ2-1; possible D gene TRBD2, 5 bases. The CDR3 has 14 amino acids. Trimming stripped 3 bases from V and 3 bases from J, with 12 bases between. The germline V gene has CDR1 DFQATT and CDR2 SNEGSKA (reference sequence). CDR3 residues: CSASLPGGYNEQFF. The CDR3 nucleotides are TGCAGTGCTAGCCTCCCCGGAGGCTACAATGAGCAGTTCTTC.

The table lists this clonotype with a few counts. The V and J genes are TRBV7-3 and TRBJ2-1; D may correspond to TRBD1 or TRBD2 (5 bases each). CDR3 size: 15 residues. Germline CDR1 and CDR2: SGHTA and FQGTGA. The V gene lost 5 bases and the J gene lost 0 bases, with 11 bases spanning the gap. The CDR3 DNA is TGTGCCAGCAGCGTGGGGGACCACTCCTACAATGAGCAGTTCTTC. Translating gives CASSVGDHSYNEQFF. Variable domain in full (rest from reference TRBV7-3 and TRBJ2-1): GAGVSQTPSNKVTEKGKYVELRCDPISGHTALYWYRQSLGQGPEFLIYFQGTGAADDSGLPNDRFFAVRPEGSVSTLKIQRTERGDSAVYLCASSVGDHSYNEQFFGPGTRLTVL.

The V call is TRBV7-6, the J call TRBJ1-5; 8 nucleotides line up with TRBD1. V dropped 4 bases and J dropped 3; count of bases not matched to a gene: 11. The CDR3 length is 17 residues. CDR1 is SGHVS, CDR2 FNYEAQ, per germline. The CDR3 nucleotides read TGTGCCAGCAGCTCGGGACGGGGACAGGCATTCAATCAGCCCCAGCATTTT. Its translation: CASSSGRGQAFNQPQHF.

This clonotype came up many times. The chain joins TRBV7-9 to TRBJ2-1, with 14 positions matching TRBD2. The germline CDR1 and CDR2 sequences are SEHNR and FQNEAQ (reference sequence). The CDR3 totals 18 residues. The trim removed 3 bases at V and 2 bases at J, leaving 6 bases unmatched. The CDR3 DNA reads TGTGCCAGCAGCTTTCCGACTAGCGGGGGGGCCCCCTACAATGAGCAGTTCTTC. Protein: CASSFPTSGGAPYNEQFF.

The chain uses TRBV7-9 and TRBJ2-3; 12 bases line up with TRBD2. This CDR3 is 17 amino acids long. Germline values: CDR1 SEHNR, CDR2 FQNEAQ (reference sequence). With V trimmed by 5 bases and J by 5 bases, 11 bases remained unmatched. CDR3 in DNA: TGTGCCAGCAGCCAATGGACTAGCGGGACCCTAGGAGATACGCAGTATTTT. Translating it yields CASSQWTSGTLGDTQYF.

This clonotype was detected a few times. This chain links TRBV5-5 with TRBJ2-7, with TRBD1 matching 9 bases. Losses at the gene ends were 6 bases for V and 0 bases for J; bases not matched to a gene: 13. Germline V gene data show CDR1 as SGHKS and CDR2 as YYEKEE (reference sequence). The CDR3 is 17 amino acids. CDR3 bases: TGTGCCAGCACTGGACAGGGGCCGGTCCGAGGCTCCTACGAGCAGTACGTC. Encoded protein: CASTGQGPVRGSYEQYV.